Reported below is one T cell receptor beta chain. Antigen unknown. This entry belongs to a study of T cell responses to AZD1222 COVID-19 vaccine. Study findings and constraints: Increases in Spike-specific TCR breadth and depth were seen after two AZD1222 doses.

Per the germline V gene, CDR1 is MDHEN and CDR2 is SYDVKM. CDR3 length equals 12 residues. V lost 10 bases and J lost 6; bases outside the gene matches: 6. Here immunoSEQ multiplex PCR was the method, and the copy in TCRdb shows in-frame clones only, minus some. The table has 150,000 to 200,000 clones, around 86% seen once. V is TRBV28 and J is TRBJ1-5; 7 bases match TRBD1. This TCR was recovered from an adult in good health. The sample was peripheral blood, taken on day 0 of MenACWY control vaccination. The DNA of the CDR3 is TGTGCCACTGACAGGGTTAGTCAGCCCCAGCATTTT. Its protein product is CATDRVSQPQHF.